The clone carrying this TCR beta chain was recorded only once. Its target is not known. The record originates from a study of T cell responses to AZD1222 COVID-19 vaccine. Study conclusions and caveats: In the spike-specific TCR repertoire, nearly half reportedly target unmutated variant regions.

Some clones are missing from TCRdb's copy, which holds only in-frame ones; the method was immunoSEQ multiplex PCR. The sample holds around 150,000 clones, around 91% seen once. The input for sequencing was peripheral blood, taken 28 days after the second AZD1222 dose. The TCR originated in an adult who received the AZD1222 COVID-19 vaccine.

DNA for the CDR3: TGTGCCAGCAGCAGGGGGCATAGCAATCAGCCCCAGCATTTT. Its protein product is CASSRGHSNQPQHF. This sequence joins TRBV2 and TRBJ1-5, with 8 nucleotides matching TRBD1. Germline-derived CDR1 and CDR2 are SNHLY and FYNNEI. CDR3 length: 14 residues. V dropped 6 bases and J dropped 0; count of bases not matched to a gene: 1. The full variable domain, with the rest looked up from reference TRBV2 and TRBJ1-5, is EPEVTQTPSHQVTQMGQEVILRCVPISNHLYFYWYRQILGQKVEFLVSFYNNEISEKSEIFDDQFSVERPDGSNFTLKIRSTKLEDSAMYFCASSRGHSNQPQHFGDGTRLSIL.